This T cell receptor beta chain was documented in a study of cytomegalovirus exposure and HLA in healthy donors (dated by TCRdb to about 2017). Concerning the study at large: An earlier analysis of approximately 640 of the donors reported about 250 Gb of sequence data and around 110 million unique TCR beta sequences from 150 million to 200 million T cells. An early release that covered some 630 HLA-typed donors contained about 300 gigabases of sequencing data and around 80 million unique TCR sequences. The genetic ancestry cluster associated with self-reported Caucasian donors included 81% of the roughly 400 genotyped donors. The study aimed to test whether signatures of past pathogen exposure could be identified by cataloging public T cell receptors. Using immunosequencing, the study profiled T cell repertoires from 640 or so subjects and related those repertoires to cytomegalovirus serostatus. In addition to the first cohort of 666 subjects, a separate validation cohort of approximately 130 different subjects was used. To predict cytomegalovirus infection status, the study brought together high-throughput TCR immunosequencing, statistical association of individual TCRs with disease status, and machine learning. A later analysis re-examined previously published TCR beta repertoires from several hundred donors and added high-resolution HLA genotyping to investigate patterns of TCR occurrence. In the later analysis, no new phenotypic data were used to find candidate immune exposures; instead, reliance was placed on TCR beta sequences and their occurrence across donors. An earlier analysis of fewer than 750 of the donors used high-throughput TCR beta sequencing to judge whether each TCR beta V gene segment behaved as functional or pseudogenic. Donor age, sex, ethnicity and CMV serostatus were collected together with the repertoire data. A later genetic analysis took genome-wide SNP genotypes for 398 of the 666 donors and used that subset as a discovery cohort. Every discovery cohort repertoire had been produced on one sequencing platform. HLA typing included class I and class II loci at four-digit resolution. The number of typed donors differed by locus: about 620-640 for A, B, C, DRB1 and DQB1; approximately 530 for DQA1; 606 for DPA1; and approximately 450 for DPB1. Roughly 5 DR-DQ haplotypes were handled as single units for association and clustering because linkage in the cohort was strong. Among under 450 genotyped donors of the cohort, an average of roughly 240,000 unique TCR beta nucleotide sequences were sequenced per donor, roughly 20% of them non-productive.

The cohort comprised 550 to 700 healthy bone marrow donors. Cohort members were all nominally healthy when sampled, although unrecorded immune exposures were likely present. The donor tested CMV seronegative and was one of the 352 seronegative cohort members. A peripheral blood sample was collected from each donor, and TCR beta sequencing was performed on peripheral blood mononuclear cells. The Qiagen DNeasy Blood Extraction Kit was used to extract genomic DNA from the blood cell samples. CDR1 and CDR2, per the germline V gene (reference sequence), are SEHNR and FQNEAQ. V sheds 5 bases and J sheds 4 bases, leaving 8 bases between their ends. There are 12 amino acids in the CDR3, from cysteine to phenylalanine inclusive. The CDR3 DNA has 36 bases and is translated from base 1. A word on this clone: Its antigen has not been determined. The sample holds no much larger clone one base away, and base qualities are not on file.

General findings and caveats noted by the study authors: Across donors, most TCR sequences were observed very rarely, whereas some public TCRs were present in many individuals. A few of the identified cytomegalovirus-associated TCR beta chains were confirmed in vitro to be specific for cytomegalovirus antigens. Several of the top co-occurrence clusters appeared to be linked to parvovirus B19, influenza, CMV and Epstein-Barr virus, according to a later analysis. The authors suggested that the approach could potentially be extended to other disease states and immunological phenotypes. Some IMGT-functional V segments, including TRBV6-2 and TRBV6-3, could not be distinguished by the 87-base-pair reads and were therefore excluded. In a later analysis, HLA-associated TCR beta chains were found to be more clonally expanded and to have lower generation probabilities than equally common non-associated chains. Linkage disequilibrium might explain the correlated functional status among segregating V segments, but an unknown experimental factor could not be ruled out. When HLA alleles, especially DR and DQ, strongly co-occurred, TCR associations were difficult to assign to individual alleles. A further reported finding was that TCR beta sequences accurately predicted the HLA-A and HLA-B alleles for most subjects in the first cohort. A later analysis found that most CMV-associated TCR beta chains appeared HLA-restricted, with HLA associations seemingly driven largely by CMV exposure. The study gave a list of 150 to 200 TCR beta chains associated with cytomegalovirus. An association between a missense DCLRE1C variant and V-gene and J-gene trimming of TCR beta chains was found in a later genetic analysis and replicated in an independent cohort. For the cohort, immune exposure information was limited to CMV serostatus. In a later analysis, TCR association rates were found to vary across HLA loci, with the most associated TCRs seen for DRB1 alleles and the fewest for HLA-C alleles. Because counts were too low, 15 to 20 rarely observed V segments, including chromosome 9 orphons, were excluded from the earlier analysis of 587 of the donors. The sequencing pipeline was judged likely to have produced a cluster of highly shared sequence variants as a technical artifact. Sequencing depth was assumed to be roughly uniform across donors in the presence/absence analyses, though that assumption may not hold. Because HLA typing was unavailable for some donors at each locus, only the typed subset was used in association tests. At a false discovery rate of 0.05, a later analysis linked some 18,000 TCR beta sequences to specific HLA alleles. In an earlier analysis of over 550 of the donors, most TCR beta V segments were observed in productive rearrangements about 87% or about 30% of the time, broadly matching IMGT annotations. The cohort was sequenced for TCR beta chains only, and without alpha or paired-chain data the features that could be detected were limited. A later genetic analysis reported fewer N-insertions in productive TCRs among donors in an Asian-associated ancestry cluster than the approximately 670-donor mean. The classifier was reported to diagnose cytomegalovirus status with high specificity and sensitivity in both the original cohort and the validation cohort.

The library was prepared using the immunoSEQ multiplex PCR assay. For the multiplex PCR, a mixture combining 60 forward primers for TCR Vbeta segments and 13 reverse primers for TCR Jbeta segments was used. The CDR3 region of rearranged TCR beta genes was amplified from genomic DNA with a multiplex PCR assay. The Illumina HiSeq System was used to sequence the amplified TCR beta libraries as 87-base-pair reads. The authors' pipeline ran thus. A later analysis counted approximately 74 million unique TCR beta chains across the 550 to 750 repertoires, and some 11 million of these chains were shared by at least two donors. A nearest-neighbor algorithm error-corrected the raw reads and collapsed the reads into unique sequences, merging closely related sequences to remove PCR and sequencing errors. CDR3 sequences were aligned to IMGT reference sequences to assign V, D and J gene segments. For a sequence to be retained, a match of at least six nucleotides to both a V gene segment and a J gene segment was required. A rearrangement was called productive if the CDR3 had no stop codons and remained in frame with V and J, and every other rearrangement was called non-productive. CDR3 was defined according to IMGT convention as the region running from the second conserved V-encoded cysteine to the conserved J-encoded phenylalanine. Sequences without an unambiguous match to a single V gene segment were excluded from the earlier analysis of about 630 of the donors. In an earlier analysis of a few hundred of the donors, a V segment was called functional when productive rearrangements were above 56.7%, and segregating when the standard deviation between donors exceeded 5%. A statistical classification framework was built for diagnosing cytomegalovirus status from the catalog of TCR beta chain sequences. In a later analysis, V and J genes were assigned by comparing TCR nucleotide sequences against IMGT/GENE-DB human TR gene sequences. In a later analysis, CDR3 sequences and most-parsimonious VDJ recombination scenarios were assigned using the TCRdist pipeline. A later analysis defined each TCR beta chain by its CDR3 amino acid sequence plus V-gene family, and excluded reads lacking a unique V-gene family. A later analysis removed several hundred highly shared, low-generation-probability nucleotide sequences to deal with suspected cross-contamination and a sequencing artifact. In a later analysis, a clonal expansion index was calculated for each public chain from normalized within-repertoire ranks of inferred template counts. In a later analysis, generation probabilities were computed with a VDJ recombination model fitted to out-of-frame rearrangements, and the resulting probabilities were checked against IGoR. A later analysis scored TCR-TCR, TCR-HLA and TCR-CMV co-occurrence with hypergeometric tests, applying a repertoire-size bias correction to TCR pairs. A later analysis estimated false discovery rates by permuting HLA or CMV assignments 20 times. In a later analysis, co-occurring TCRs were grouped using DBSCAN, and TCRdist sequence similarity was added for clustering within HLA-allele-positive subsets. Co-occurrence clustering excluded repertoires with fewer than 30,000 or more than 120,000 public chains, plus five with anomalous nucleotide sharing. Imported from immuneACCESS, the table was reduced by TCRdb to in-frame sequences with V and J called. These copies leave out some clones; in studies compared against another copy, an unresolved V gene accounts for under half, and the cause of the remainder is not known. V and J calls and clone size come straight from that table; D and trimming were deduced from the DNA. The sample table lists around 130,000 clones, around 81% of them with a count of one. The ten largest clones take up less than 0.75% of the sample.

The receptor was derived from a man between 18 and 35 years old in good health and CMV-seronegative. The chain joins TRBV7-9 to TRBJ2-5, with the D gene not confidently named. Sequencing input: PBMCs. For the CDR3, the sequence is CASSPGRETQYF. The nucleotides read TGTGCCAGCAGCCCCGGTAGAGAGACCCAGTACTTC.